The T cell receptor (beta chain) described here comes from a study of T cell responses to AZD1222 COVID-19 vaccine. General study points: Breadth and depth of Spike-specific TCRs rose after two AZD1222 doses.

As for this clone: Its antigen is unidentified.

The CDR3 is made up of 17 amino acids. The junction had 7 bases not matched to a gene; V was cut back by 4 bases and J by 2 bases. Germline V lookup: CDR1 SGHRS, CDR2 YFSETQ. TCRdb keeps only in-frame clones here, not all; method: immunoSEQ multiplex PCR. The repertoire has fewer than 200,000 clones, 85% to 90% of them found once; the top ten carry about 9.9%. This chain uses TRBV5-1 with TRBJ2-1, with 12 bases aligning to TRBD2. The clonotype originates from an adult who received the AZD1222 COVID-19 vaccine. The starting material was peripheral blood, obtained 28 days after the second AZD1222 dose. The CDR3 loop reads CASSTGLAGGTYNEQFF. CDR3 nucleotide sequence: TGCGCCAGCAGCACGGGACTAGCGGGTGGCACCTACAATGAGCAGTTCTTC. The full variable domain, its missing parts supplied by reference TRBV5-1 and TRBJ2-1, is KAGVTQTPRYLIKTRGQQVTLSCSPISGHRSVSWYQQTPGQGLQFLFEYFSETQRNKGNFPGRFSGRQFSNSRSEMNVSTLELGDSALYLCASSTGLAGGTYNEQFFGPGTRLTVL.